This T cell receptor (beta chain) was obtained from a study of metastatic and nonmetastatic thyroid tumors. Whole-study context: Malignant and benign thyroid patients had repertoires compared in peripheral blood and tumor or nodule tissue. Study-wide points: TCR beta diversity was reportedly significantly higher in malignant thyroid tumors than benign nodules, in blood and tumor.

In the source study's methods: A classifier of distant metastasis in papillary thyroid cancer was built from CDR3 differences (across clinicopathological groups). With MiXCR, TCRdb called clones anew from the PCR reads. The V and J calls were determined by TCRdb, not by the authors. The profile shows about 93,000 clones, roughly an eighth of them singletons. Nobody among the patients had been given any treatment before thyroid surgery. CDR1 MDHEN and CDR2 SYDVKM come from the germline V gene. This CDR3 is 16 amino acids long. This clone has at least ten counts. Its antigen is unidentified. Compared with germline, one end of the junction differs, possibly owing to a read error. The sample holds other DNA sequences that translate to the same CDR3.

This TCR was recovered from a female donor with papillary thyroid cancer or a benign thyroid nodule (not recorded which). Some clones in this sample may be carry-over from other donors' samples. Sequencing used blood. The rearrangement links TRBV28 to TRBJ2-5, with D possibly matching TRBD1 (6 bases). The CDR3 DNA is TGTGCCAGGAGTTACAAACAGCCTGACAGGAAAGAGACCCAGTACTTC. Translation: CARSYKQPDRKETQYF.